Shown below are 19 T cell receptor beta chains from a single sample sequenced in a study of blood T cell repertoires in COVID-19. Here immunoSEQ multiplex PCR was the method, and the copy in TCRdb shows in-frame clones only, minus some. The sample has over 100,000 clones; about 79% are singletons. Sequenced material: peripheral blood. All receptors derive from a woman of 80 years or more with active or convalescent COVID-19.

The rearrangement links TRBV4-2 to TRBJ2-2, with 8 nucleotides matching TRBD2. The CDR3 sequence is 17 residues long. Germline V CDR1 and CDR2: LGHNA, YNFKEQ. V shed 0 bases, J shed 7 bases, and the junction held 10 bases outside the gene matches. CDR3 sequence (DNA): TGTGCCAGCAGCCAAGAATCAAGCGGGAGTTTTAGCGGGGAGCTGTTTTTT. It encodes CASSQESSGSFSGELFF.

CDR3 loop: CASSQTGTGSTNYGYTF. Here the CDR3 DNA reads TGCGCCAGCAGCCAGACCGGGACAGGGTCGACTAACTATGGCTACACCTTC. J is TRBJ1-2 and V is TRBV4-1, with 9 bases fitting TRBD1. The CDR3 extends over 17 amino acids. Trimming at V came to 3 bases and at J to 0 bases, leaving 8 bases not matched to a gene. Germline V gene lookup returns CDR1 MGHRA and CDR2 YSYEKL.

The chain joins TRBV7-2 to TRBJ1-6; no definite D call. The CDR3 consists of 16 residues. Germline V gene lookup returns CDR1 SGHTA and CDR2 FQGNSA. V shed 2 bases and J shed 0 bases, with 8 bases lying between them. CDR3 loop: CASSLNRGSYNSPLHF. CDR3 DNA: TGTGCCAGCAGCTTAAACCGGGGCTCCTATAATTCACCCCTCCACTTT.

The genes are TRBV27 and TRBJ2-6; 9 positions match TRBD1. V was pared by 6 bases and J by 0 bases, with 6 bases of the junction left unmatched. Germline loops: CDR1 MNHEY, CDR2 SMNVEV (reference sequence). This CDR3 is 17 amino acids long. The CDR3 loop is CASRTGQGTSGANVLTF. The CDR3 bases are TGTGCCAGCAGGACGGGACAGGGAACCTCTGGGGCCAACGTCCTGACTTTC.

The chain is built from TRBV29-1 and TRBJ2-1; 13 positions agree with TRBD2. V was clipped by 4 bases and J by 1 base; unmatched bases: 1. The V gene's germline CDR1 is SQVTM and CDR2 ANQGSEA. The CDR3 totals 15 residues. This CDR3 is CSVGTSGSSYNEQFF. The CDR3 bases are TGCAGCGTTGGGACTAGCGGGAGTTCCTACAATGAGCAGTTCTTC.

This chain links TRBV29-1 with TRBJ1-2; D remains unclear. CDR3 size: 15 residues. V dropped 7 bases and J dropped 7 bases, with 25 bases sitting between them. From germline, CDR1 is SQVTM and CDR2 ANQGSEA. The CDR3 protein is CSAPMGGRIEGGYTF. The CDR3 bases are TGCAGCGCTCCCATGGGAGGGAGGATTGAAGGTGGCTACACCTTC.

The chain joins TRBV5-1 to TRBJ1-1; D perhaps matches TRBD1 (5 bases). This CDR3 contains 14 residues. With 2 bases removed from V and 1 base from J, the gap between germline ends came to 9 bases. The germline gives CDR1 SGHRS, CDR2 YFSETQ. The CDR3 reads CASSFRQGNTEAFF. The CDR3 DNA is TGCGCCAGCAGCTTTCGCCAGGGGAACACTGAAGCTTTCTTT. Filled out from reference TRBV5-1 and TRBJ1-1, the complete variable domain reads KAGVTQTPRYLIKTRGQQVTLSCSPISGHRSVSWYQQTPGQGLQFLFEYFSETQRNKGNFPGRFSGRQFSNSRSEMNVSTLELGDSALYLCASSFRQGNTEAFFGQGTRLTVV.

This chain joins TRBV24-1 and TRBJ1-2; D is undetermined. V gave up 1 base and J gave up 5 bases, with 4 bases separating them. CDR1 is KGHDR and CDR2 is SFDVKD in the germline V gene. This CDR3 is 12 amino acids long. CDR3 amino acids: CATSDFSYGYTF. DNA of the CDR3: TGTGCCACCAGTGATTTTTCATATGGCTACACCTTC.

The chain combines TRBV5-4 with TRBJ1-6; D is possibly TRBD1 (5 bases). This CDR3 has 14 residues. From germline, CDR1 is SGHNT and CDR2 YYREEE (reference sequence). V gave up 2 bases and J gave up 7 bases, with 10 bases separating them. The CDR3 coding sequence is TGTGCCAGCAGCTTTCAGGGTAGCAATTCACCCCTCCACTTT. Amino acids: CASSFQGSNSPLHF. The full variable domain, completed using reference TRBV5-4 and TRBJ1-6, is ETGVTQSPTHLIKTRGQQVTLRCSSQSGHNTVSWYQQALGQGPQFIFQYYREEENGRGNFPPRFSGLQFPNYSSELNVNALELDDSALYLCASSFQGSNSPLHFGNGTRLTVT.

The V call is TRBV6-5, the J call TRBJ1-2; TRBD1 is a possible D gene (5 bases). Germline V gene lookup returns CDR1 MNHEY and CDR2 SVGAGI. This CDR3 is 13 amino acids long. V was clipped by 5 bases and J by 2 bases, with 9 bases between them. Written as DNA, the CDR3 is TGTGCCAGCAGTCTAGGGGAAAACTATGGCTACACCTTC. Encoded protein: CASSLGENYGYTF.

The CDR3 nucleotides read TGTGCCAGCACCGGACAGAGAAATCAGCCCCAGCATTTT. Amino acid sequence: CASTGQRNQPQHF. The chain combines TRBV2 with TRBJ1-5; weak D call: TRBD1 (6 bases). The CDR3 consists of 13 residues. V shed 7 bases and J shed 4 bases, with 11 bases lying between them. Germline values: CDR1 SNHLY, CDR2 FYNNEI.

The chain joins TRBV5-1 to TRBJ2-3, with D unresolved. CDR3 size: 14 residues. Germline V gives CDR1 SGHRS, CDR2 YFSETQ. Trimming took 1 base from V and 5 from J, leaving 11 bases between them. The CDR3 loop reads CASSLFDRLDTQYF. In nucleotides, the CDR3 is TGCGCCAGCAGCTTGTTCGATCGACTAGATACGCAGTATTTT.

The CDR3 region is CASSQDRLAGGPGTGELFF. In nucleotides, the CDR3 is TGTGCCAGCAGTCAAGACCGACTAGCGGGAGGGCCCGGCACCGGGGAGCTGTTTTTT. This chain links TRBV6-2 or TRBV6-3 with TRBJ2-2; 14 bases are a match to TRBD2. Trimming at V came to 5 bases and at J to 4 bases, leaving 12 bases not matched to a gene. CDR1 and CDR2 from the germline V gene are MNHEY and SVGEGT. The CDR3 loop spans 19 amino acids.

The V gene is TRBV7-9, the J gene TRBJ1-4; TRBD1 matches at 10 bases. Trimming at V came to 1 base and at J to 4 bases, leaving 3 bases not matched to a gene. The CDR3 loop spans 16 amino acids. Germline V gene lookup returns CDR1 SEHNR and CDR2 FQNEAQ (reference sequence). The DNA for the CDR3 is TGTGCCAGCAGCTTAGGTGGGACAGGGGTTAATGAAAAACTGTTTTTT. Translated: CASSLGGTGVNEKLFF.

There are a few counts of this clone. The DNA of the CDR3 is TGTGCCACCAGACAGGCTTCTGGCTATGGCTACACCTTC. Protein product: CATRQASGYGYTF. The chain couples TRBV15 to TRBJ1-2; TRBD1 might be the D (5 bases). In germline, CDR1 is LNHNV, CDR2 YYDKDF (reference sequence). The CDR3 length is 13 residues. Trimming removed 6 bases at V and 4 bases at J, with 12 bases between.

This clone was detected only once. In nucleotides, the CDR3 is TGTGCCAGCAGCACGTCACAGGGGGTTCATCAGCCCCAGCATTTT. It encodes CASSTSQGVHQPQHF. This chain connects TRBV28 to TRBJ1-5, with 8 positions matching TRBD1. CDR3 length: 15 residues. Trimming cost V 6 bases and J 5 bases; bases outside gene matches: 9. Germline V gene data show CDR1 as MDHEN and CDR2 as SYDVKM. The full variable domain, completed using reference TRBV28 and TRBJ1-5, is DVKVTQSSRYLVKRTGEKVFLECVQDMDHENMFWYRQDPGLGLRLIYFSYDVKMKEKGDIPEGYSVSREKKERFSLILESASTNQTSMYLCASSTSQGVHQPQHFGDGTRLSIL.

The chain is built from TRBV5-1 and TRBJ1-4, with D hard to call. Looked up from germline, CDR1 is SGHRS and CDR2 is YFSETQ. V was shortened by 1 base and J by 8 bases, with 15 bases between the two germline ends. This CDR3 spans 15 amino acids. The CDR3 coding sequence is TGCGCCAGCAGCTTGCGGTCCGGGTCGGCGGAAAAACTGTTTTTT. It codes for CASSLRSGSAEKLFF.

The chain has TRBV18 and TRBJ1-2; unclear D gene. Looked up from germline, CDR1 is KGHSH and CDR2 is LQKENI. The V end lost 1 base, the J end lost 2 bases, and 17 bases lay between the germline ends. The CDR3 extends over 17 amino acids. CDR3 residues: CASSPLSRTELNYGYTF. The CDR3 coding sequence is TGTGCCAGCTCACCACTATCTCGGACTGAGCTCAACTATGGCTACACCTTC.

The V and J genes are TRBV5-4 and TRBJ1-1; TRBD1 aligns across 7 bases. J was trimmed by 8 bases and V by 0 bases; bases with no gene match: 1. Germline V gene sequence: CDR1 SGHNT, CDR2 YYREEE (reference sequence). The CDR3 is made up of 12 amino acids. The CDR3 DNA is TGTGCCAGCAGCTTGGGGGGACAGGAAGCTTTCTTT. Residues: CASSLGGQEAFF.